A selection of T cell receptor beta chains follows, all from one sample in a study of control samples from healthy donors and cancer patients. The repertoire was sequenced with immunoSEQ multiplex PCR; TCRdb's copy has only in-frame clones and lacks some. Of approximately 65,000 clones detected, nearly 90% appear once; the ten largest clones hold around a fifth. The sample was PBMCs. These receptors were taken from a man aged 60-69 years with lung cancer. CDR3s include the opening cysteine and the closing phenylalanine or tryptophan. Fields, in order: V gene, D gene, J gene, CDR3 protein, CDR3 DNA. The D gene is left open where the match is weak.

TRBV6-4	TRBD2	TRBJ2-2	CASSDSTSGGAGELFF	TGTGCCAGCAGTGACTCGACTAGCGGGGGGGCCGGGGAGCTGTTTTTT
TRBV2	.	TRBJ1-2	CASSPVGGGNGYTF	TGTGCCAGCAGTCCAGTCGGTGGGGGAAATGGCTACACCTTC
TRBV10-3	.	TRBJ1-2	CATGQSGAYGYTF	TGTGCCACAGGACAGAGCGGTGCCTATGGCTACACCTTC
TRBV9	TRBD1	TRBJ1-2	CASSVPATGYSGYTF	TGTGCCAGCAGCGTTCCCGCGACAGGGTACAGTGGCTACACCTTC
TRBV6-6	.	TRBJ1-5	CASSAWGNQPQHF	TGTGCCAGCAGTGCCTGGGGCAATCAGCCCCAGCATTTT
TRBV19	.	TRBJ2-5	CASSIAGTYQETQYF	TGTGCCAGTAGTATAGCCGGGACATACCAAGAGACCCAGTACTTC
TRBV5-5	.	TRBJ2-5	CASSLGNQETQYF	TGTGCCAGCAGCCTAGGAAACCAAGAGACCCAGTACTTC
TRBV7-9	TRBD2	TRBJ2-1	CASSSTSGGAYNEQFF	TGTGCCAGCAGCTCCACTAGCGGGGGGGCGTACAATGAGCAGTTCTTC
TRBV24-1	TRBD1	TRBJ1-2	CATSDRDPGQGAQGYTF	TGTGCCACCAGTGACCGTGATCCGGGACAGGGGGCCCAAGGCTACACCTTC
TRBV10-1	TRBD1	TRBJ1-1	CASSDGAYRGLNTEAFF	TGCGCCAGCAGTGATGGAGCTTACAGGGGGCTCAACACTGAAGCTTTCTTT
TRBV12-3/TRBV12-4	TRBD1	TRBJ1-2	CASSLTGGIGYTF	TGTGCCAGCAGCCTGACAGGGGGTATAGGCTACACCTTC
TRBV2	.	TRBJ1-6	CASSEIRHSPLHF	TGTGCCAGCAGTGAAATACGGCATTCACCCCTCCACTTT